This TCR beta chain was observed in a study of blood T cell repertoires in COVID-19. Trimming cost V 2 bases and J 4 bases, with 5 bases left between them. The CDR3 is 12 amino acids. CDR1 SNHLY and CDR2 FYNNEI come from the germline V gene. Recovered Cohort 3 donors showed two negative PCRs, clearance, or symptom resolution. Only in-frame clones appear in the TCRdb table, and some are missing; sequencing was by immunoSEQ multiplex PCR. The sample has approximately 160,000 clones; 80% are singletons. This TCR was sampled from a man aged 35 to 55 who had recovered from COVID-19. The sequenced sample was PBMCs or T cells enriched from blood (not recorded which). The chain is built from TRBV2 and TRBJ1-1, with D unclear. CDR3 protein: CASSEPVTEAFF. The CDR3 coding sequence is TGTGCCAGCAGTGAACCGGTCACTGAAGCTTTCTTT. Supplemented by reference TRBV2 and TRBJ1-1, the full variable domain reads EPEVTQTPSHQVTQMGQEVILRCVPISNHLYFYWYRQILGQKVEFLVSFYNNEISEKSEIFDDQFSVERPDGSNFTLKIRSTKLEDSAMYFCASSEPVTEAFFGQGTRLTVV.